The T cell receptor beta chain under discussion was sequenced for a study of PD-1 blockade in classical Hodgkin lymphoma. Germline-derived CDR1 and CDR2 are SQVTM and ANQGSEA. The CDR3 totals 13 residues. Trimming removed 6 bases at V and 1 base at J, with 11 bases between. Every patient experienced relapse after autologous stem cell transplantation, and brentuximab vedotin exposure varied. Study-wide points: Complete responders started with a diversity level that resembled newly diagnosed patients at baseline.

Generated by immunoSEQ multiplex PCR, the TCRdb table keeps only in-frame clones and is missing some. Found here are approximately 51,000 clones, around 73% of them singletons; the top ten hold over 12%. This clone was detected only once. The antigen is undetermined. Other nucleotide sequences from this sample produce the same CDR3. V gene TRBV29-1 combines with J gene TRBJ2-3; TRBD1 might be the D (6 bases). This material consisted of peripheral blood mononuclear cells (PBMCs), taken before the second cycle of nivolumab. The origin of this receptor is a human donor with classical Hodgkin lymphoma. The CDR3 DNA reads as TGCAGCGTCCAGGGGTTGGGCACAGATACGCAGTATTTT. It translates to CSVQGLGTDTQYF.